Shown below are 28 T cell receptor beta chains from a single sample sequenced in a study of CD8+CD57+ T cells in acquired aplastic anemia. Genomic DNA was employed as the template in profiling TCR beta VDJ and CDR3. MiXCR was run by TCRdb on the reads, yielding one entry per CDR3 protein. The profile shows just over 450,000 distinct CDR3 sequences, around a third of them singletons. The sequenced patients had an expansion of CD8+CD57+ cells seen by flow cytometry. Material for sequencing was sorted CD4+, CD8+, or CD8+CD57+ T cells (not recorded which) from PBMCs. The source of these receptors is a human donor with aplastic anemia.

This clonotype was observed at least ten times. The chain joins TRBV2 to TRBJ1-1; no definite D call. V was pared by 7 bases and J by 1 base, with 4 bases between. Germline loops: CDR1 SNHLY, CDR2 FYNNEI. The CDR3 loop spans 11 amino acids. The CDR3 DNA reads TGTGCCAGCAACCAGAACACTGAAGCTTTCTTT. Protein product: CASNQNTEAFF.

Details on this clonotype: A single base separates this from a much larger clone, so it may be a read error. The CDR3 DNA reads as TGTCCCAGCAGCGTAGGGGGACAACGAAACACCATATATTTT. It specifies CPSSVGGQRNTIYF. The V gene is TRBV9, the J gene TRBJ1-3, with a possible D match to TRBD1 (6 bases). CDR3 length: 14 residues. The germline CDR1 and CDR2 sequences are SGDLS and YYNGEE. The full variable domain, with the rest looked up from reference TRBV9 and TRBJ1-3, is DSGVTQTPKHLITATGQRVTLRCSPRSGDLSVYWYQQSLDQGLQFLIQYYNGEERAKGNILERFSAQQFPDLHSELNLSSLELGDSALYFCPSSVGGQRNTIYFGEGSWLTVV.

This clonotype was counted a few times. V and J are TRBV19 and TRBJ2-2, with TRBD2 matching 13 bases. With 6 bases clipped from V and 6 bases from J, the junction kept 1 base outside the gene matches. The CDR3 length is 14 residues. The germline gives CDR1 LNHDA, CDR2 SQIVND (reference sequence). CDR3 DNA: TGTGCCAGTAGGACTAGCGGGAGGTCCGGGGAGCTGTTTTTT. Translating gives CASRTSGRSGELFF.

This clonotype has ten or more counts. The chain couples TRBV19 to TRBJ2-1; 7 bases map to TRBD1. J gave up 9 bases and V 6 bases, and 8 bases lay outside the gene matches. Germline lookup yields CDR1 LNHDA and CDR2 SQIVND (reference sequence). The CDR3 is made up of 13 amino acids. For the CDR3, the DNA is TGTGCCAGTAGACAGGGGATGAGAGGTGAGCAGTTCTTC. Amino acids: CASRQGMRGEQFF.

The CDR3 DNA sequence: TGTGCCAGCAGCCAGGGGGGTAGCCTGCAGTTCTTC. Translation: CASSQGGSLQFF. V usage is TRBV7-2 and J usage is TRBJ2-1, with D tentatively TRBD1 (7 bases). There are 12 residues in the CDR3. V was cut by 5 bases and J by 12 bases, with 14 bases left in between. Germline CDR1 is SGHTA and CDR2 is FQGNSA.

Ten or more counts support this clonotype. The genes are TRBV12-3 or TRBV12-4 and TRBJ1-5; TRBD1 might be the D (5 bases). The CDR3 covers 13 residues. V lost 6 bases, J lost 3 bases, and 9 bases lay in between. The CDR3 reads CASRDIVNQPQHF. DNA for the CDR3: TGTGCCAGCAGGGACATTGTCAATCAGCCCCAGCATTTT.

This clonotype was seen many times. The chain links TRBV19 to TRBJ2-6; the D is unclear. Germline V gene sequence: CDR1 LNHDA, CDR2 SQIVND (reference sequence). V was trimmed by 7 bases and J by 0 bases, leaving 10 bases between them. This CDR3 has 15 amino acids. The CDR3 spells CASIPRSSGANVLTF. The CDR3, as DNA: TGTGCCAGTATCCCACGCTCCTCTGGGGCCAACGTCCTGACTTTC.

This clonotype was found many times. V gene TRBV20-1 combines with J gene TRBJ2-7, with TRBD2 identical over 7 bases. The V gene end was trimmed by 3 bases and the J gene end by 2 bases; junction bases not matched to a gene: 4. The germline gives CDR1 DFQATT, CDR2 SNEGSKA (reference sequence). The length of the CDR3 is 13 residues. The CDR3 bases are TGCAGTGCTAGGACGGGAGGACCCTACGAGCAGTACTTC. This encodes CSARTGGPYEQYF.

The chain is built from TRBV10-3 and TRBJ1-2; 8 positions agree with TRBD1. CDR3 length equals 14 residues. The ends lost 6 bases at V and 3 bases at J; junction bases unmatched: 6. Germline V gives CDR1 ENHRY, CDR2 SYGVKD. CDR3 DNA: TGTGCCATCAGCGGGGCAGGGGGCGACTATGGCTACACCTTC. Translating gives CAISGAGGDYGYTF.

In its sample, this clonotype was seen many times. V usage is TRBV20-1 and J usage is TRBJ1-5; D ambiguous. Germline CDR1 is DFQATT and CDR2 is SNEGSKA (reference sequence). V was pared by 1 base and J by 3 bases, with 7 bases between. CDR3 length: 13 amino acids. The CDR3 coding sequence is TGCAGTGCTAGAGGCCTAAACAATCAGCCCCAGCATTTT. It is translated as CSARGLNNQPQHF.

The chain combines TRBV15 with TRBJ1-2; D is possibly TRBD1 (5 bases). V lost 6 bases to trimming and J lost 8 bases, with 10 bases between them. The CDR3 contains 11 residues. Germline-derived CDR1 and CDR2 are LNHNV and YYDKDF (reference sequence). In DNA form, the CDR3 reads TGTGCCACCAGACGGGACCGAGGCTACACCTTC. Its translation: CATRRDRGYTF.

This clonotype was seen a few times. This chain uses TRBV6-5 with TRBJ2-7, with D unresolved. The V end lost 0 bases, the J end lost 8 bases, and 11 bases lay between the germline ends. Germline V gene data show CDR1 as MNHEY and CDR2 as SVGAGI. The length of the CDR3 is 13 residues. The CDR3 here is CASSYSRSAQQYF. CDR3 nucleotide sequence: TGTGCCAGCAGTTACTCGCGATCTGCCCAGCAGTACTTC.

The chain is built from TRBV5-1 and TRBJ1-1, with D perhaps TRBD1 (5 bases). The CDR3 is 14 amino acids. Germline V gene lookup returns CDR1 SGHRS and CDR2 YFSETQ. V was clipped by 5 bases and J by 0 bases, with 11 bases between them. As DNA, the CDR3 is TGCGCCAGCAGGGGGCCGCTCATGAACACTGAAGCTTTCTTT. Translation gives CASRGPLMNTEAFF.

There are many counts of this clonotype. V usage is TRBV20-1 and J usage is TRBJ1-1, with D possibly TRBD1 on 5 matching bases. The ends were cut back, 5 bases at V and 6 bases at J, with 16 bases in the middle. The CDR3 totals 13 residues. The germline V gene encodes CDR1 DFQATT and CDR2 SNEGSKA (reference sequence). The CDR3 DNA sequence: TGCAGTGCTGAAACGGGGGTGGCCGCTGAAGCTTTCTTT. It is translated as CSAETGVAAEAFF.

This clonotype was recorded at least ten times. V gene TRBV4-2 combines with J gene TRBJ1-1; 11 bases agree with TRBD1. The CDR3 spans 14 residues. The germline V gene has CDR1 LGHNA and CDR2 YNFKEQ. Trimming at V came to 3 bases and at J to 5 bases, leaving 2 bases not matched to a gene. In DNA, the CDR3 is TGTGCCAGCAGCCAGAGGGACAGGGGGACTGAAGCTTTCTTT. It encodes CASSQRDRGTEAFF.

This sequence joins TRBV20-1 and TRBJ1-1, with unresolved D. The germline CDR1 and CDR2 sequences are DFQATT and SNEGSKA (reference sequence). The CDR3 runs to 11 residues. The V end was cut by 6 bases, the J end by 5 bases, with 10 bases between. The CDR3 protein is CSAGDGTEAFF. DNA for the CDR3: TGCAGTGCCGGAGATGGGACTGAAGCTTTCTTT.

V and J are TRBV7-6 and TRBJ1-1, with D uncertain. The CDR3 totals 17 residues. Germline V gene data show CDR1 as SGHVS and CDR2 as FNYEAQ. The V gene lost 1 base and the J gene lost 0 bases, with 15 bases spanning the gap. CDR3 amino acids: CASSLVGLSAMNTEAFF. The CDR3 DNA is TGTGCCAGCAGCTTAGTCGGGTTGTCAGCAATGAACACTGAAGCTTTCTTT.

This clonotype was recorded at least ten times. The J gene is TRBJ2-7, the V gene TRBV20-1; 7 bases match TRBD2. The V gene end was trimmed by 3 bases and the J gene end by 0 bases; junction bases not matched to a gene: 5. Germline V lookup: CDR1 DFQATT, CDR2 SNEGSKA (reference sequence). There are 14 residues in the CDR3. CDR3 sequence: CSASIGGTSYEQYF. CDR3 coding DNA: TGCAGTGCTAGCATCGGGGGGACCTCCTACGAGCAGTACTTC.

The sample holds a few counts of this clonotype. The rearrangement links TRBV9 to TRBJ1-3, with unresolved D. CDR1 and CDR2 from the germline V gene are SGDLS and YYNGEE. CDR3 length equals 16 residues. V gave up 3 bases and J gave up 0 bases, with 13 bases separating them. The chain's CDR3 is CASSAREDYSGNTIYF. The CDR3, as DNA: TGTGCCAGCAGCGCTAGGGAGGACTACTCTGGAAACACCATATATTTT.

The V call is TRBV15, the J call TRBJ2-2; D gene uncertain. Looked up from germline, CDR1 is LNHNV and CDR2 is YYDKDF (reference sequence). The CDR3 covers 15 residues. Between the trimmed V and J ends, which lost 0 bases and 0 bases, there was a span of 5 bases. The CDR3 coding sequence is TGTGCCACCAGCAGAGATACCCCGAACACCGGGGAGCTGTTTTTT. It yields the protein CATSRDTPNTGELFF.

The chain uses TRBV4-1 and TRBJ1-3; D possibly corresponds to TRBD1 (5 bases). The V gene's germline CDR1 is MGHRA and CDR2 YSYEKL. Trimming removed 4 bases at V and 0 bases at J, with 13 bases between. The CDR3 length is 16 residues. The CDR3 loop reads CASSRPGKSSGNTIYF. In DNA, the CDR3 is TGCGCCAGCAGCCGACCAGGGAAGAGCTCTGGAAACACCATATATTTT.

A few counts support this clonotype. The CDR3 DNA reads as TGTGCCAGCAGCTCCACAGGGGGTACCTACGAGCAGTACTTC. It specifies CASSSTGGTYEQYF. The chain has TRBV7-2 and TRBJ2-7, with TRBD1 identical over 8 bases. Germline CDR1 is SGHTA and CDR2 is FQGNSA. V lost 4 bases, J lost 2 bases, and 4 bases stayed unmatched. CDR3 size: 14 residues.

The chain employs TRBV6-5 and TRBJ1-5; D is undetermined. CDR1 is MNHEY, CDR2 SVGAGI, per germline. The CDR3 is made up of 15 amino acids. V was pared by 2 bases and J by 1 base, with 9 bases between. CDR3: CASSYGHGSNQPQHF. CDR3 coding DNA: TGTGCCAGCAGTTACGGGCATGGGAGCAATCAGCCCCAGCATTTT.

The genes are TRBV20-1 and TRBJ2-3; D may be TRBD2 (6 bases). Looked up from germline, CDR1 is DFQATT and CDR2 is SNEGSKA (reference sequence). The CDR3 has 14 residues. V gave up 4 bases and J gave up 2 bases, with 13 bases separating them. Here the CDR3 DNA reads TGCAGTGCTACAACTAGCTTCGACACAGATACGCAGTATTTT. It specifies CSATTSFDTDTQYF.

The chain has TRBV12-3 or TRBV12-4 and TRBJ2-1, with D perhaps matching TRBD1 (7 bases). There are 17 residues in the CDR3. V lost 5 bases, J lost 7 bases, and 24 bases lay in between. This CDR3 is CASSRSQGTLSPNEQFF. The CDR3 DNA follows: TGTGCCAGCAGTAGATCACAGGGGACTCTCTCACCAAATGAGCAGTTCTTC.

This chain connects TRBV30 to TRBJ1-6, with a possible D match to TRBD1 (5 bases). With 4 bases removed from V and 2 bases from J, the gap between germline ends came to 9 bases. There are 14 residues in the CDR3. The germline V gene encodes CDR1 GTSNPN and CDR2 SVGIG (reference sequence). The CDR3 is CAWTVGPYNSPLHF. The CDR3 DNA is TGTGCCTGGACTGTGGGACCCTATAATTCACCCCTCCACTTT.

This clonotype was seen at least ten times. The chain has TRBV29-1 and TRBJ2-3; 11 positions agree with TRBD2. V lost 1 base to trimming and J lost 0 bases; unmatched junction nucleotides: 3. Germline CDR1 is SQVTM and CDR2 is ANQGSEA. The CDR3 runs 16 residues. Here the CDR3 reads CSVEARTSGSTDTQYF. Here the CDR3 DNA reads TGCAGCGTTGAAGCCCGGACTAGCGGGAGCACAGATACGCAGTATTTT.

The chain carries TRBV3-1 and TRBJ2-3; TRBD1 agrees at 7 bases. The CDR3 consists of 12 residues. V was clipped by 5 bases and J by 8 bases; unmatched bases: 4. In germline, CDR1 is LGHDT, CDR2 YNNKEL (reference sequence). The CDR3 loop is CASSEGGSTQYF. The DNA of the CDR3 is TGTGCCAGCAGCGAAGGGGGCTCTACGCAGTATTTT.